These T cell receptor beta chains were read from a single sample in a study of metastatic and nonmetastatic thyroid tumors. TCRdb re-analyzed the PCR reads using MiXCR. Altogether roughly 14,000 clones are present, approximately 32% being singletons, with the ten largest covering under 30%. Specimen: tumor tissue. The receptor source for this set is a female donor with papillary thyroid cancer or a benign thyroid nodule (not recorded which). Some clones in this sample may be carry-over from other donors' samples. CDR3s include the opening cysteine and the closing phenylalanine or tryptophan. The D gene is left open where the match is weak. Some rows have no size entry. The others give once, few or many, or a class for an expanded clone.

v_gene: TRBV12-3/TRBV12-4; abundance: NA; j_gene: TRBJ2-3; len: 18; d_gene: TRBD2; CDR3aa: CASSFGTSGLGGTDTQYF; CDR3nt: TGTGCCAGCAGTTTCGGGACTAGCGGGTTAGGCGGCACAGATACGCAGTACTTT
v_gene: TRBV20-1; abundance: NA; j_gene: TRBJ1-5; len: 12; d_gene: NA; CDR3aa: CSARASNQPQHF; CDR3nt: TGCAGTGCTAGAGCTTCGAATCAGCCCCAGCATTTT
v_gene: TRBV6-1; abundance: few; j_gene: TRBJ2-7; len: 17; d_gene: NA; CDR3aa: CASSNPAKQGSSSEQYF; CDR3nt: TGTGCCAGCAGCAACCCCGCAAAACAGGGATCATCGTCCGAGCAGTACTTC
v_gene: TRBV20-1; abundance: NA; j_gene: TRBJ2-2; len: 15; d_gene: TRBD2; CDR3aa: CSAGEAGAITGELFF; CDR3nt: TGCAGTGCGGGCGAAGCGGGGGCGATCACCGGGGAGCTGTTTTTT
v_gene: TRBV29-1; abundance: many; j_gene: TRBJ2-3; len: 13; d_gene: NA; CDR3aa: CSVEWGQGDTQYF; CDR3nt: TGCAGCGTTGAATGGGGGCAAGGAGATACGCAGTATTTT
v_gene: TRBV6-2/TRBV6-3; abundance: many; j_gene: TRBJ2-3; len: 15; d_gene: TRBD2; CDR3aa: CASTSGELAGDTQYF; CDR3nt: TGTGCCAGCACCTCGGGGGAACTAGCGGGAGATACGCAGTATTTT
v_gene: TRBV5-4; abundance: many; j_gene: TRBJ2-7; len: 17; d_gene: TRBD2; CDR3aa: CASISIIGLAGAYEQYF; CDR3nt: TGTGCCAGCATCTCAATAATTGGACTAGCGGGAGCCTACGAGCAGTACTTC
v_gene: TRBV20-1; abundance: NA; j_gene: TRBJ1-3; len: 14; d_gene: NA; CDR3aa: CSASDGRAGNTIYF; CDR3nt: TGCAGTGCTAGTGACGGGAGGGCTGGAAACACCATATATTTT
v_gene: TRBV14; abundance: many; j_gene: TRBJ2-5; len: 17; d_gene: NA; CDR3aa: CASSQEMSFASQETQYF; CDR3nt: TGTGCCAGCAGCCAAGAAATGAGCTTCGCCAGCCAAGAGACCCAGTACTTC
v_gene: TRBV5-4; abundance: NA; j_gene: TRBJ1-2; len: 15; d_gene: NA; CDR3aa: CAIILAGGGGYGYTF; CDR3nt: TGTGCCATCATCTTGGCCGGGGGTGGGGGCTATGGCTACACCTTC
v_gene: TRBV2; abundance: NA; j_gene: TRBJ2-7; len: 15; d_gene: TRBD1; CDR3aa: CASKETGTGAYEQYF; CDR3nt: TGTGCCAGCAAGGAGACAGGGACAGGGGCCTACGAGCAGTACTTC
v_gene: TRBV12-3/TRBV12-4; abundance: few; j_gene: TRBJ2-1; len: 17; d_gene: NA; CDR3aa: CASSFLKPGGIYNEQFF; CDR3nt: TGTGCCAGCAGTTTCCTCAAACCTGGCGGGATCTACAATGAGCAGTTCTTC
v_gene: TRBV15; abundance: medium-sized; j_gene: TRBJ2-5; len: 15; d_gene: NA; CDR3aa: CATSRRGGGGETQYF; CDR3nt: TGTGCCACCAGCAGGCGAGGAGGGGGGGGCGAGACCCAGTACTTC